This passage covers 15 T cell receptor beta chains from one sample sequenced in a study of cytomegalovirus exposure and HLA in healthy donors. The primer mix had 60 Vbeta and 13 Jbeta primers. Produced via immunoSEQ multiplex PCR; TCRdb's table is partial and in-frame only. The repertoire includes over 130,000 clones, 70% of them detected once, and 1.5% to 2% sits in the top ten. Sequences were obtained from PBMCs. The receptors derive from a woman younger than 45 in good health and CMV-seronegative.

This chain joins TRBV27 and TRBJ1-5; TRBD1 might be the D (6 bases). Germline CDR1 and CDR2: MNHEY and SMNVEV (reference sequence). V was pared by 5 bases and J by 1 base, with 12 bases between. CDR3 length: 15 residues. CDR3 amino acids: CASSPLTGSNQPQHF. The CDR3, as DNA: TGTGCCAGCAGTCCCCTAACAGGGAGCAATCAGCCCCAGCATTTT.

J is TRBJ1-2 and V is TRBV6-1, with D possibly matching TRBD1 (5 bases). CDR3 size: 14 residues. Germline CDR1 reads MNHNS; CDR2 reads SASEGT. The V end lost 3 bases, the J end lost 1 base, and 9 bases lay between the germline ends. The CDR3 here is CASSDTGDNYGYTF. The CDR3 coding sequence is TGTGCCAGCAGTGACACAGGAGATAACTATGGCTACACCTTC.

Here the CDR3 reads CASMRGGNADTQYF. For the CDR3, the DNA is TGTGCCAGTATGCGGGGCGGGAACGCAGATACGCAGTATTTT. The gene calls are TRBV19 and TRBJ2-3; possible D gene TRBD2, 6 bases. This CDR3 has 14 amino acids. CDR1 is LNHDA and CDR2 is SQIVND in the germline V gene (reference sequence). With 7 bases removed from V and 4 bases from J, the gap between germline ends came to 15 bases.

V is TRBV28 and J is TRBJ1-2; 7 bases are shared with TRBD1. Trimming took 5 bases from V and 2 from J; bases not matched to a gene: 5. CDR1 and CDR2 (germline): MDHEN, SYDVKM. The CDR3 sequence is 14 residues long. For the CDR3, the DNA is TGTGCCAGCAGTGGATCCAGGGGGAACTATGGCTACACCTTC. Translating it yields CASSGSRGNYGYTF.

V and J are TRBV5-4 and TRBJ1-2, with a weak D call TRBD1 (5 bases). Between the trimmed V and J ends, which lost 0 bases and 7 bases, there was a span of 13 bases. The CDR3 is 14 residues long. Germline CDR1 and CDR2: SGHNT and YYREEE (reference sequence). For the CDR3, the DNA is TGTGCCAGCAGCTTGGAATATGGGACTAGTGGCTACACCTTC. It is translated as CASSLEYGTSGYTF.

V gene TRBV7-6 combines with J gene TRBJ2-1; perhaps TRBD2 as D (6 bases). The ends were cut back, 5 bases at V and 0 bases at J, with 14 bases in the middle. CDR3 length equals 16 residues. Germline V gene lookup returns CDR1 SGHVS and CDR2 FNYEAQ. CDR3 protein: CASSPERASSYNEQFF. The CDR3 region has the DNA TGTGCCAGCAGCCCCGAGCGGGCCAGCTCCTACAATGAGCAGTTCTTC. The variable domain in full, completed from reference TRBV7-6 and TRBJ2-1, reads GAGVSQSPRYKVTKRGQDVALRCDPISGHVSLYWYRQALGQGPEFLTYFNYEAQQDKSGLPNDRFSAERPEGSISTLTIQRTEQRDSAMYRCASSPERASSYNEQFFGPGTRLTVL.

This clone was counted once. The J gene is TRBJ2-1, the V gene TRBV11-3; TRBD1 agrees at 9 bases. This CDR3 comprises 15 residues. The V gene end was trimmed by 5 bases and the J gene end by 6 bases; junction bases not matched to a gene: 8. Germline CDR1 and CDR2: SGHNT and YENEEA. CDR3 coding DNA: TGTGCCAGCAGCCATGAGGGGACAGGGAGCAATGAGCAGTTCTTC. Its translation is CASSHEGTGSNEQFF.

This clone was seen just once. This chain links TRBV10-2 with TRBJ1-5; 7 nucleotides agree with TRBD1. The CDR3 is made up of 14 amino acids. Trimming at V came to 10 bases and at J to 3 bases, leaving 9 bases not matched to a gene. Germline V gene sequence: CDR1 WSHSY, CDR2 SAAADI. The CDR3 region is CATTPDRDNQPQHF. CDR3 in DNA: TGCGCCACAACGCCTGACAGGGACAATCAGCCCCAGCATTTT.

CDR3 protein: CASSSATGYNSPLHF. The DNA for the CDR3 is TGTGCCAGCAGTTCAGCGACAGGCTATAATTCACCCCTCCACTTT. V and J are TRBV27 and TRBJ1-6; TRBD1 might be the D (6 bases). Germline-derived CDR1 and CDR2 are MNHEY and SMNVEV (reference sequence). Trimming stripped 4 bases from V and 3 bases from J, with 10 bases between. CDR3 length: 15 residues.

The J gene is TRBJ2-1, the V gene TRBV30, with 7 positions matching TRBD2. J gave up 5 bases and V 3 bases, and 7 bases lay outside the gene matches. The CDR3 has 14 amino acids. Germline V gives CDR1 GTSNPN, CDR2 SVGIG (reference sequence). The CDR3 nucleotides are TGTGCCTGGAGCTTGAGCGGGGCCAACAATGAGCAGTTCTTC. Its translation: CAWSLSGANNEQFF. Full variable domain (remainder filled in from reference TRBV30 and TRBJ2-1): SQTIHQWPATLVQPVGSPLSLECTVEGTSNPNLYWYRQAAGRGLQLLFYSVGIGQISSEVPQNLSASRPQDRQFILSSKKLLLSDSGFYLCAWSLSGANNEQFFGPGTRLTVL.

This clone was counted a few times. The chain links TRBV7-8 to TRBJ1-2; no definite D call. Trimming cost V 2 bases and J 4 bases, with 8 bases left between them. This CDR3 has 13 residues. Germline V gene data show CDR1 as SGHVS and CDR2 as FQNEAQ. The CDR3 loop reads CASSLQQPYGYTF. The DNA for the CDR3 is TGTGCCAGCAGCTTACAACAGCCCTATGGCTACACCTTC. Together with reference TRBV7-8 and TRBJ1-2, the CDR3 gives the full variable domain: GAGVSQSPRYKVAKRGQDVALRCDPISGHVSLFWYQQALGQGPEFLTYFQNEAQLDKSGLPSDRFFAERPEGSVSTLKIQRTQQEDSAVYLCASSLQQPYGYTFGSGTRLTVV.

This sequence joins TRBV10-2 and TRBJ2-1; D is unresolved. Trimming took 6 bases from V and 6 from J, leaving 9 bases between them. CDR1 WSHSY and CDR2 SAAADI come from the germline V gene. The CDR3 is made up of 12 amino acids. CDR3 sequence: CASRAPFNEQFF. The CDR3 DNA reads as TGCGCCAGCAGGGCCCCGTTCAATGAGCAGTTCTTC.

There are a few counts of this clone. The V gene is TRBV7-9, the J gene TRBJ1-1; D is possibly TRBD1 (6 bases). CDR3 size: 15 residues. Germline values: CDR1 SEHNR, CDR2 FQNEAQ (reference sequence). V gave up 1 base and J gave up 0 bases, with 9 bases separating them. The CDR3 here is CASSLDRAMNTEAFF. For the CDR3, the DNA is TGTGCCAGCAGCTTAGACAGGGCTATGAACACTGAAGCTTTCTTT.

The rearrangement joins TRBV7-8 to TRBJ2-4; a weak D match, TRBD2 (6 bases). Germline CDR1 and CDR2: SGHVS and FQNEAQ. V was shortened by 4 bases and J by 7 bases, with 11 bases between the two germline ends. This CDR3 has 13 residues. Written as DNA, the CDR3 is TGTGCCAGCAGCTCAGGGCGGGGTAACATTCAGTACTTC. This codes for CASSSGRGNIQYF.

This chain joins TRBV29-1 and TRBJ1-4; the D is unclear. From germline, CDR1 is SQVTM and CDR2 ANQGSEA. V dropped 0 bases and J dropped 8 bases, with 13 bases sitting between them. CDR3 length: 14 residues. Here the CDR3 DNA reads TGCAGCGTTGAAGAGGCCGTACTCGGGGAAAAACTGTTTTTT. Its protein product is CSVEEAVLGEKLFF.